The TCR beta chain under discussion was sequenced for a study of T cells in localized non-small cell lung cancer. General observations from the study: A single tumor region was sequenced, leaving heterogeneity possible. Compared with tumor, uninvolved adjacent lung displayed greater T cell clonality, ranking highest overall. A median roughly 57 of the top 100 tumor clones appeared in adjacent lung.

This CDR3 is built from 8 residues. The germline V gene encodes CDR1 SEHNR and CDR2 FQNEAQ (reference sequence). The V and J ends lost 5 bases and 8 bases respectively, with 0 bases between them. TCRdb's copy holds only in-frame clones and misses some; the assay was immunoSEQ multiplex PCR. The sample has over 55,000 clones; roughly 90% are singletons. With respect to this clone: Its antigen is unknown.

The J gene is TRBJ1-1, the V gene TRBV7-9; the D is unclear. The material was peripheral blood, obtained before any cancer treatment. This clonotype was obtained from a woman aged 35-75 years with stage I lung adenocarcinoma. The CDR3: CASSEAFF. For the CDR3, the DNA is TGTGCCAGCAGCGAAGCTTTCTTT. The variable domain in full, completed from reference TRBV7-9 and TRBJ1-1, reads DTGVSQNPRHKITKRGQNVTFRCDPISEHNRLYWYRQTLGQGPEFLTYFQNEAQLEKSRLLSDRFSAERPKGSFSTLEIQRTEQGDSAMYLCASSEAFFGQGTRLTVV.